A selection of T cell receptor beta chains follows, all from one sample in a study of identifying expanded T cells in peripheral blood. Some clones are missing from TCRdb's copy, which holds only in-frame ones; the method was immunoSEQ multiplex PCR. Altogether approximately 83,000 clones are present, around 83% being singletons, with the ten largest covering roughly 4.1%. Material: blood. These receptors originate from a person between 18 and 69 years old in good health. Both conserved end residues are part of each CDR3. Fields, in order: V gene, D gene, J gene, clone size, CDR3 DNA, CDR3 protein. The D gene is left open where the match is weak. Not all rows give a size; the values are once, few, many and, for expanded clones, a class.

TRBV19	TRBD1	TRBJ2-7	-	TGTGCCAGTAGTATAGAAGGGACAGGAACCTACGAGCAGTACTTC	CASSIEGTGTYEQYF
TRBV6-5	-	TRBJ2-7	-	TGTGCCAGCAGTTCTTCTTCAGGGATCTCCTACGAGCAGTACTTC	CASSSSSGISYEQYF
TRBV11-2	TRBD1	TRBJ1-6	-	TGTGCCACCCCTTCGGGGACAGCCTATAATTCACCCCTCCACTTT	CATPSGTAYNSPLHF
TRBV5-1	-	TRBJ2-3	-	TGCGCCAGCAGCTTGGCCATAGGGAACGCAGATACGCAGTATTTT	CASSLAIGNADTQYF
TRBV30	TRBD1	TRBJ2-1	-	TGTGCCTGGAGTGGACAGGGGGTGAATGAGCAGTTCTTC	CAWSGQGVNEQFF
TRBV5-1	-	TRBJ2-6	once	TGCGCCAGCAGCTTGGCGACGGTATACTCTGGGGCCAACGTCCTGACTTTC	CASSLATVYSGANVLTF
TRBV7-2	TRBD1	TRBJ1-2	-	TGTGCCAGCAGCTTTAAGACAGGGAGCTATGGCTACACCTTC	CASSFKTGSYGYTF
TRBV9	-	TRBJ1-1	once	TGTGCCAGCAGCGAGTCAGTCCCCGGGGGGGGTCGGACTGAAGCTTTCTTT	CASSESVPGGGRTEAFF
TRBV2	-	TRBJ2-6	-	TGTGCCAGCAGTAAATCAGGCCCTGAGGCCAACGTCCTGACTTTC	CASSKSGPEANVLTF
TRBV5-6	TRBD1	TRBJ1-1	few	TGTGCCAGCACCAGGGGGAGTAAAGCTTTCTTT	CASTRGSKAFF
TRBV4-3	TRBD1	TRBJ1-2	-	TGCGCCAGCAGCCAAGTGGGACAGGGGGTGACAGCGGACTACACCTTC	CASSQVGQGVTADYTF
TRBV7-9	TRBD1	TRBJ1-5	-	TGTGCCAGCAGCTTAGGACAGGGCGGACAGCCCCAGCATTTT	CASSLGQGGQPQHF
TRBV11-2	-	TRBJ2-1	-	TGTGCCAGCAGCCCCCTTTACGGGAGATGGAATGAGCAGTTCTTC	CASSPLYGRWNEQFF
TRBV19	TRBD2	TRBJ2-3	few	TGTGCCAGTAGTAAGGCTAGCGGGGGGTTCTCGGATACGCAGTATTTT	CASSKASGGFSDTQYF
TRBV6-6	-	TRBJ1-2	-	TGTGCCAGCAGTGAGTGGGACACCTACCCCCATGGCTACACCTTC	CASSEWDTYPHGYTF
TRBV2	-	TRBJ1-5	-	TGTGCCAGCAGTAACAGCTACAATCAGCCCCAGCATTTT	CASSNSYNQPQHF
TRBV2	-	TRBJ1-2	-	TGTGCCAGCAGGGCTGGCCCATATGGCTACACCTTC	CASRAGPYGYTF
TRBV29-1	-	TRBJ1-2	-	TGCAGCGTTGAAGATCTCAGGGGCAAGCTAGAAGGCTACACCTTC	CSVEDLRGKLEGYTF
TRBV30	TRBD1	TRBJ2-7	-	TGTGCCTGGAGCCGGGACAGCTACGAGCAGTACTTC	CAWSRDSYEQYF
TRBV27	TRBD1	TRBJ2-6	-	TGTGCCAGCAGTTCCCCGGCCCGCACAGGGGCTGGGGCCAACGTCCTGACTTTC	CASSSPARTGAGANVLTF
TRBV29-1	-	TRBJ1-3	-	TGCAGCGTTTCCGGGGCTGGAAACACCATATATTTT	CSVSGAGNTIYF
TRBV11-2	TRBD1	TRBJ1-5	-	TGTGCCAGCAGCTTAGGGGGACAGTCCAGCAATCAGCCCCAGCATTTT	CASSLGGQSSNQPQHF
TRBV10-1	-	TRBJ1-5	-	TGCGCCAGCAGTGAAGGAGTTGATCAGCCCCAGCATTTT	CASSEGVDQPQHF
TRBV11-3	-	TRBJ1-2	-	TGTGCCAGCAGCTTAGATGGGGCAGGGCCTAACTATGGCTACACCTTC	CASSLDGAGPNYGYTF
TRBV12-5	-	TRBJ1-5	-	TGTGCTAGTTCGAGCACGAGTCAGCCCCAGCATTTT	CASSSTSQPQHF
TRBV18	-	TRBJ2-1	-	TGTGCCAGCTCACCAATAGCAACCAATGAGCAGTTCTTC	CASSPIATNEQFF
TRBV19	TRBD1	TRBJ1-6	few	TGTGCCAGTATTGGATCCCCGACAGGGAGTACTCATAATTCACCCCTCCACTTT	CASIGSPTGSTHNSPLHF
TRBV5-5	-	TRBJ1-2	-	TGTGCCAGCAGCTTGGCTGATGGTAGAGGTAGGGACTATGGCTACACCTTC	CASSLADGRGRDYGYTF
TRBV6-5	-	TRBJ1-3	-	TGTGCCAGCAGTTACTCGTACGGAAACACCATATATTTT	CASSYSYGNTIYF
TRBV7-2	-	TRBJ2-7	-	TGTGCCAGCAGCTCGACCTTTCTCTGGGACGAGCAGTACTTC	CASSSTFLWDEQYF
TRBV7-2	-	TRBJ2-7	-	TGTGCCAGCAGCTTAGGGCAGGGGCCCTACGTGCAGTACTTC	CASSLGQGPYVQYF
TRBV9	-	TRBJ2-7	-	TGTGCCAGCACCCCCTCGGTGAGTTACTACGAGCAGTACTTC	CASTPSVSYYEQYF
TRBV13	TRBD1	TRBJ1-1	-	TGTGCCAGCAGCTTAGGGGGGACAGGGGCCGGGAGCACTGAAGCTTTCTTT	CASSLGGTGAGSTEAFF
TRBV29-1	-	TRBJ1-2	-	TGCAGCGTTGTCTCGACGGGAAACTATGGCTACACCTTC	CSVVSTGNYGYTF
TRBV4-3	TRBD1	TRBJ2-1	once	TGCGCCAGCAGCCATTCATACAGGGGTACCTACAATGAGCAGTTCTTC	CASSHSYRGTYNEQFF
TRBV7-4	TRBD1	TRBJ1-5	-	TGTGCCAGCAGCTTAGGTGGACAGGGGAGGAAGCCCCAGCATTTT	CASSLGGQGRKPQHF
TRBV4-1	-	TRBJ1-2	-	TGCGCCAGCAGCCAAGTCGTGTTGAGGGACAAAATTAACTATGGCTACACCTTC	CASSQVVLRDKINYGYTF
TRBV6-5	TRBD1	TRBJ1-1	-	TGTGCCAGCAGTTACCGGGACAGGGGGAACACTGAAGCTTTCTTT	CASSYRDRGNTEAFF
TRBV6-1	TRBD1	TRBJ1-2	-	TGTGCCAGCAGTCTCACACAGGGGGCGGGCGGCTACACCTTC	CASSLTQGAGGYTF
TRBV30	TRBD1	TRBJ2-6	-	TGTGCCTGGAGTGCCGACAGGGGAAAAATCAACGTCCTGACTTTC	CAWSADRGKINVLTF
TRBV7-6	TRBD1	TRBJ1-5	-	TGTGCCAGCAGCTTAGGAGCGGGACAGTCTGATCAGCCCCAGCATTTT	CASSLGAGQSDQPQHF
TRBV10-2	TRBD2	TRBJ2-3	-	TGCGCCAGCAGCCGCCGCGGACTAGCGGACTCCACAGATACGCAGTATTTT	CASSRRGLADSTDTQYF
TRBV4-1	TRBD1	TRBJ2-5	-	TGCGCCAGCAGCCGACAGGGCGTCCAAGAGACCCAGTACTTC	CASSRQGVQETQYF
TRBV18	-	TRBJ2-7	few	TGTGCCAGCTCACGCGGGGCAAACACTTACGAGCAGTACTTC	CASSRGANTYEQYF
TRBV6-1	-	TRBJ1-2	-	TGTGCCAGCAGTGAAAATGGGGCGGCGAACTATGGCTACACCTTC	CASSENGAANYGYTF
TRBV5-6	-	TRBJ2-7	-	TGTGCCAGCAGCTTTAGAGGCAGGGTGAGCTCCTACGAGCAGTACTTC	CASSFRGRVSSYEQYF
TRBV16	-	TRBJ1-1	-	TGTGCCAGCAGCCGAGAGACCGGATTCTCTTTTGAAGCTTTCTTT	CASSRETGFSFEAFF
TRBV6-6	-	TRBJ2-7	-	TGTGCCAGCAGGGCATCCGGGATCTCCTACGAGCAGTACTTC	CASRASGISYEQYF